This T cell receptor (beta chain) stems from a study of vaccination and CD4 T cells after COVID-19. Oncomine TCR Beta short-read sequencing was applied to DNA from cultured CD4+ T cells. TCRdb re-called the PCR reads through MiXCR, storing one row per CDR3 protein. The data hold a few thousand distinct CDR3 sequences, with roughly a fifth observed a single time. The CDR3 extends over 14 amino acids. The ends lost 5 bases at V and 6 bases at J; junction bases unmatched: 3. Treatment given: approximately 10-day PBMC culture with coronavirus spike peptide pools or control peptides (ViraFEST assay). On this clonotype: Its specificity is unknown.

The receptor's source is a human donor who had recovered from COVID-19. The sample was CD4+ T cells from blood, cultured in vitro. This sequence joins TRBV12-3 or TRBV12-4 and TRBJ1-6; 8 positions agree with TRBD1. In nucleotides, the CDR3 is TGTGCCAGCAGTCCCGGGACAGGTAATTCACCCCTCCACTTT. Translation: CASSPGTGNSPLHF.